A selection of T cell receptor beta chains follows, all from one sample in a study of cytomegalovirus exposure and HLA in healthy donors. Measured with immunoSEQ multiplex PCR; TCRdb has only the in-frame clones, and not every one. The profile shows around 110,000 clones, 73% of them singletons. Sequencing was done on a sample of PBMCs. These receptors were collected from a woman in her twenties or thirties in good health and CMV-seronegative. The CDR3 runs from the conserved cysteine through the conserved F or W. A D gene is named only where the DNA matches it firmly. Only part of the rows carry a size: once, few, many, or a class if the clone is expanded.

J gene	clone size	V gene	D gene	CDR3 protein	CDR3 DNA
TRBJ1-4	.	TRBV27	.	CVQVNREKLFF	TGTGTTCAGGTGAACAGGGAAAAACTGTTTTTT
TRBJ2-1	.	TRBV30	TRBD2	CAWNKLAGGCEQFF	TGTGCCTGGAATAAACTAGCGGGAGGTTGTGAGCAGTTCTTC
TRBJ1-4	.	TRBV5-4	TRBD1	CASSRGQANEKLFF	TGTGCCAGCAGCCGGGGACAGGCAAATGAAAAACTGTTTTTT
TRBJ2-3	.	TRBV5-4	TRBD1	CASSLALTGETDTQYF	TGTGCCAGCAGCTTGGCCCTCACAGGGGAGACAGATACGCAGTATTTT
TRBJ1-2	.	TRBV5-6	TRBD1	CASSLTGVRRGYTF	TGTGCCAGCAGCCTGACAGGGGTTCGGCGGGGCTACACCTTC
TRBJ1-1	.	TRBV27	.	CASSLSARNTEAFF	TGTGCCAGCAGTTTATCTGCCAGGAACACTGAAGCTTTCTTT
TRBJ2-5	once	TRBV30	.	CAWSVRGTLQETQYF	TGTGCCTGGAGTGTCCGGGGAACTCTTCAAGAGACCCAGTACTTC
TRBJ1-1	.	TRBV2	.	CASRMEGWGEAFF	TGTGCCAGCCGGATGGAGGGGTGGGGGGAAGCTTTCTTT
TRBJ2-3	.	TRBV7-3	.	CASSLTGQFTDTQYF	TGTGCCAGCAGCTTGACAGGTCAATTCACAGATACGCAGTATTTT
TRBJ2-1	.	TRBV30	TRBD2	CAWSGLAVNEQFF	TGTGCCTGGAGTGGACTAGCGGTGAATGAGCAGTTCTTC
TRBJ1-1	.	TRBV27	TRBD1	CASSTATGGTTEAFF	TGTGCCAGCAGTACAGCGACAGGGGGTACCACTGAAGCTTTCTTT
TRBJ1-3	.	TRBV6-1	.	CASSGQQSSGNTIYF	TGTGCCAGCAGTGGACAGCAGAGCTCTGGAAACACCATATATTTT
TRBJ2-7	.	TRBV10-3	TRBD1	CAISRTGAPYEQYF	TGTGCCATCAGTAGGACAGGGGCCCCCTACGAGCAGTACTTC
TRBJ1-1	few	TRBV6-6	.	CASRTKGRMNTEAFF	TGTGCCAGCAGAACAAAAGGGAGGATGAACACTGAAGCTTTCTTT
TRBJ1-5	.	TRBV19	.	CASSIRTDRQPQHF	TGTGCCAGTAGTATCCGGACAGATCGTCAGCCCCAGCATTTT
TRBJ2-7	.	TRBV28	TRBD2	CASQSAGGADEQYF	TGTGCCAGCCAGTCGGCGGGAGGAGCCGACGAGCAGTACTTC
TRBJ1-2	.	TRBV30	.	CAWSRRENGYTF	TGTGCCTGGAGTAGGAGGGAAAATGGCTACACCTTC